This T cell receptor beta chain was observed in a study of patients and donors after allogeneic stem cell transplantation. One entry per CDR3 protein, called by TCRdb with MiXCR from the RT-PCR reads. The sample holds more than 150,000 distinct CDR3 sequences, 24% seen once. This clonotype was seen a few times. V lost 5 bases to trimming and J lost 6 bases, with 17 bases between them. The CDR3 length is 16 residues. The germline CDR1 and CDR2 sequences are SGHTA and FQGNSA. The chain combines TRBV7-2 with TRBJ1-6; D is unclear. What was sequenced was blood, either unsorted or a sorted T cell fraction (not recorded which). The TCR comes from a human donor who was either an allogeneic HSCT recipient or a stem cell or donor lymphocyte infusion donor (not recorded which). It is not recorded whose cells these are; they may come from a transplant donor. The CDR3 loop is CASSGWWGEVNSPLHF. DNA for the CDR3: TGTGCCAGCAGCGGGTGGTGGGGTGAGGTTAATTCACCCCTCCACTTT.